The T cell receptor (beta chain) described here comes from a study of shared clonotypes between healthy human individuals (dated by TCRdb to the early 2020s). In the study overall: The cohort included three men and two women between 18 and 49 years of age. For each donor, CD4 naive and CD4 memory were each run on three plates, CD8 naive on two plates, and CD8 memory on one plate. Blood TCR repertoires of roughly five healthy adults were deeply sequenced to estimate repertoire size and the extent of clonotype sharing between individuals. To increase sequencing depth and limit assay-specific biases, TCR repertoire library preparation and sequencing were carried out by different laboratories using diverse techniques. Each donor's leukapheresis produced roughly between roughly 0.85 and 9.5 billion PBMCs.

Using the deep immunoSEQ assay, multiplex PCR amplified TCR CDR3 regions from genomic DNA. For each cell subset, the extracted genomic DNA was distributed evenly across all wells of several immunoSEQ 96-well plates, and each plate served as one replicate. For sorted subsets, each replicate PCR was loaded with around 220 ng genomic DNA, equivalent to 25,000 to 30,000 T cell genomes. Purified libraries were quantified with a Qubit 3.0 fluorometer, sized on a Bioanalyzer 2100, and re-quantified with the KAPA Library Quantification kit. Every immunoSEQ 96-well plate was sequenced on a separate single-read 150-cycle Illumina NextSeq 550 flow cell. Per the authors' processing: Because the immunoSEQ output held only junctional sequences and lacked quality scores, the filtering could not match the filtering applied to full-length reads. Sequences were annotated with PyIR, a Python wrapper for IgBLAST v1.9, using IMGT germline references to assign V/J genes and CDR3. Reads with weak V/J assignments (E-value above 1e-6), missing CDR3, stop codons, out-of-frame junctions, or ambiguous translated residues were removed. V3J clonotypes were defined as sequences sharing the same inferred V gene, J gene, and CDR3 amino acid sequence. To compute the percentage overlap between repertoires, the number of shared unique clonotypes was divided by the size of the smaller repertoire. Three approaches were used to assess repertoire richness: RTK rarefaction, the Chao1 estimator, and Recon v2.1 estimates of unobserved clonotypes. Generation probabilities for all TCRbeta clonotypes obtained by the gDNA method from a few donors were computed using OLGA. TCRdb provides this immuneACCESS table in a form limited to in-frame rearrangements. Some clones are lacking; in checked studies, under half of them reflect an unresolved V gene, and why the rest are absent is not known. V and J calls and clone size are those listed in that table; D and trimming were worked out from the DNA. The sample table contains approximately 350,000 clones; only one count was recorded for around 72% of them. The top ten clonotypes cover 9% to 12% of the sample.

What the authors observed across the whole study: Clonotypes shared by all four sorted-subset donors showed higher generation probabilities than non-shared clonotypes. Incomplete sequencing was indicated by rarefaction of sorted-subset datasets, despite the large sequencing depth. Larger estimated clonotype richness was generally found for naive subsets than for memory subsets. Because the study included a small number of donors, the genetic and exposure-history diversity represented was limited. When a few donors were compared, the shared fraction of clonotypes was about 5% for naive CD4, around 3.5% for naive CD8, roughly 2.5% for memory CD4, and 0.4% for memory CD8. Pairwise subsampling led to the expectation that sequencing depth would affect the degree of clonotype sharing among donors. Sampling was restricted to blood, and TCR repertoires in tissue are likely to differ from TCR repertoires in blood.

CDR1 and CDR2, per the germline V gene, are LGHNA and YNFKEQ. From its cysteine to its phenylalanine, the CDR3 spans 15 amino acids. Of the read, only the CDR3 DNA is kept; its 45 bases are in frame from base 1. Trimming leaves V shorter by 1 base and J shorter by 4 bases, with the junction holding 5 bases beyond the gene matches. Donors were healthy HIV-negative adults with no recently reported acute infections or vaccinations. Every donor was a Caucasian adult residing in Nashville, Tennessee, USA. Magnetic negative selection was used to enrich CD4+ T cells, after which naive cells were positively selected on CD45RA and the negative fraction became the memory subset. Blood was obtained by leukapheresis, after which PBMCs were separated by Ficoll-Histopaque density gradient centrifugation and cryopreserved in liquid nitrogen vapor phase. Analytical flow cytometry was used to check the purity and quantity of every magnetically sorted T cell population. Genomic DNA was isolated from every sorted fraction and measured by UV absorbance on a Nanodrop 2000c.

This clone was seen a handful of times. It lacks a known antigen. The sample holds no much larger clone one base away, and base qualities are not on file. This clonotype was obtained from a man aged 25 to 40 in good health. Sequencing used memory CD4+ T cells sorted from blood. Sample cell subset or site, as interpreted from the label and publication: CD45RA-negative fraction. This sequence uses TRBV4-2 and TRBJ1-2; 8 middle bases align to TRBD1. The sequenced DNA: TGTGCCAGCAGCCAAGGATCAGGGGGCAGCTATGGCTACACCTTC. Its translation is CASSQGSGGSYGYTF.